This TCR beta chain was identified in a study of control samples from healthy donors and cancer patients (dated by TCRdb to about 2020). The library came from the immunoSEQ multiplex PCR assay. TCRdb took over this immuneACCESS table, retaining in-frame rearrangements with V and J assigned. Such tables are incomplete; in checked studies, under half of the missing clones stem from an unresolved V gene, and the remainder is unexplained. The sample table contains 65,000 to 100,000 clones; only one count was recorded for 91% of them. The top ten constitute around 17% of the sample. As for this clone: This clone's antigen is unknown. No much larger clone is present one base from it, and per-base qualities are unavailable.

The germline V gene (reference sequence) provides CDR1 SEHNR and CDR2 FQNEAQ. Trimming at the junction amounts to 5 bases on V and 4 bases on J, and the germline ends lie 13 bases apart. The CDR3 goes from the cysteine to the phenylalanine over 14 residues. Just CDR3 DNA is preserved here, 42 bases in frame from base 1. Input material: blood. The chain employs TRBV7-9 and TRBJ2-3; the D gene is perhaps TRBD2, on 6 matching bases. This TCR was sampled from a man aged 50 or older in good health. The CDR3: CASSRPGLADTQYF. The DNA sequence follows: TGTGCCAGCAGCCGACCGGGACTTGCAGATACGCAGTATTTT. The variable domain in full, with residues beyond the CDR3 obtained from the reference TRBV7-9 and TRBJ2-3 genes, is DTGVSQNPRHKITKRGQNVTFRCDPISEHNRLYWYRQTLGQGPEFLTYFQNEAQLEKSRLLSDRFSAERPKGSFSTLEIQRTEQGDSAMYLCASSRPGLADTQYFGPGTRLTVL.